This T cell receptor beta chain was obtained from a study of T cells in Graves' hyperthyroidism and ophthalmopathy. Study-wide points: Prediction of ophthalmopathy progression came a median around 6.5 months pre-onset.

Researchers amplified the TCR beta CDR3 regions from RNA transcripts. The TCR CDR3 first-round RT-PCR relied on the HTBI primer set. From the multiplex PCR reads, TCRdb called clonotypes with MiXCR, one entry per CDR3 protein. The table shows about 570,000 distinct CDR3 sequences, with just over 45% occurring only once. This clonotype was detected many times. As yet, its antigen is unknown. Sequencing used peripheral blood or thyroid tissue (not recorded which). The TCR comes from an adult woman with Graves' disease, either hyperthyroidism or ophthalmopathy (not recorded which).

CDR3 region: CASSPSTIGSGYEQYF. The CDR3 DNA sequence: TGCGCCAGCAGCCCCTCTACTATCGGGAGTGGGTACGAGCAGTACTTC. The chain joins TRBV4-1 to TRBJ2-7; D is possibly TRBD2 (6 bases). The CDR3 runs 16 residues. Trimming cost V 4 bases and J 4 bases, with 20 bases left between them. The V gene's germline CDR1 is MGHRA and CDR2 YSYEKL.